The clone carrying this T cell receptor beta chain was counted a few times. In the authors' workflow: Reference gene primer amplification gave estimated nucleated cell counts. Assay: immunoSEQ multiplex PCR; the TCRdb copy retains only in-frame clones and omits some. The V and J calls and clone size come from that table; D and trimming were worked out from the DNA. The top ten clones hold about 9.4% of a sample with 130,000 or so clones, 88% of them seen once. This specimen belongs to a study of blood T cell repertoires in COVID-19. Study-wide background: The analysed material was cDNA or gDNA that came from T cells, B-cell-depleted T cells, or PBMCs.

Germline V gene lookup returns CDR1 SGHVS and CDR2 FQNEAQ. Trimming shortened V by 1 base and J by 5 bases, and 11 bases separated the two germline ends. The CDR3 is 14 residues long. This sequence was found in a man between 50 and 59 years old with acute or convalescent COVID-19. The specimen was peripheral blood. The gene calls are TRBV7-8 and TRBJ1-2, with D possibly matching TRBD1 (5 bases). This CDR3 is CASSLDLRGYGYTF. The CDR3 nucleotides read TGTGCCAGCAGCTTAGATTTAAGGGGATATGGCTACACCTTC.